Shown below are 8 T cell receptor beta chains from a single sample sequenced in a study of blood T cell repertoires in COVID-19 (TCRdb year 2020). Libraries were prepared through the immunoSEQ multiplex PCR assay. Entries here come from immuneACCESS through TCRdb and include only in-frame sequences with V and J called. Some clones fail to appear in such tables; in the studies checked, an unresolved V gene covers under half of the shortfall, and the cause of the remainder is unknown. Here the sample has roughly 100,000 clones; about 88% occur a single time. The ten largest account for about 1.8% of the sample. The sample taken for sequencing was peripheral blood. These receptors all come from an elderly man with acute or convalescent COVID-19.

The chain employs TRBV7-9 and TRBJ1-2; 7 bases align to TRBD1. V dropped 5 bases and J dropped 8; count of bases not matched to a gene: 5. Germline CDR1 is SEHNR and CDR2 is FQNEAQ (reference sequence). CDR3 length: 12 residues. Written as DNA, the CDR3 is TGTGCCAGCAGCCAGACAGGGTTCGGCTACACCTTC. It codes for CASSQTGFGYTF. Using reference TRBV7-9 and TRBJ1-2 for the parts outside the CDR3, the full variable domain is DTGVSQNPRHKITKRGQNVTFRCDPISEHNRLYWYRQTLGQGPEFLTYFQNEAQLEKSRLLSDRFSAERPKGSFSTLEIQRTEQGDSAMYLCASSQTGFGYTFGSGTRLTVV.

V usage is TRBV7-2 and J usage is TRBJ2-5, with 11 bases lining up with TRBD2. V lost 6 bases, J lost 6 bases, and 12 bases stayed unmatched. CDR1 is SGHTA and CDR2 is FQGNSA in the germline V gene. This CDR3 has 16 amino acids. This CDR3 is CASSRDSGRAGKTQYF. For the CDR3, the DNA is TGTGCCAGCAGTCGAGATAGCGGGAGGGCCGGAAAGACCCAGTACTTC.

On this clone itself: The limits of the CDR3 on the DNA are not certain, so only TCRdb's listed CDR3 is given. The genes are TRBV9 and TRBJ1-4; the table's D call, TRBD1, has no DNA check behind it. Counting both end residues, the CDR3 totals 12 amino acids. Germline CDR1 SGDLS, CDR2 YYNGEE. The CDR3 loop is CASSVGQGAPVF.

The rearrangement uses TRBV12-3 or TRBV12-4 and TRBJ1-5; no reliable D call. The CDR3 spans 13 residues. Trimming took 8 bases from V and 5 from J, leaving 13 bases between them. CDR3 in amino acids: CASARAYHQPQHF. CDR3 DNA sequence: TGTGCCAGCGCTCGTGCGTACCATCAGCCCCAGCATTTT.

V gene TRBV5-5 combines with J gene TRBJ2-1; 9 bases are a match to TRBD1. Trimming removed 4 bases from V and 15 bases from J; junction bases left unmatched: 23. CDR3 length equals 17 residues. Germline CDR1 reads SGHKS; CDR2 reads YYEKEE (reference sequence). The CDR3 DNA reads as TGTGCCAGCAGCCCTGCCAGGACAGGGGAGGACCTGGGATGGCCGTTCTTC. This gives the protein CASSPARTGEDLGWPFF.

The chain combines TRBV19 with TRBJ2-2, with 10 bases fitting TRBD1. The V gene end was trimmed by 7 bases and the J gene end by 7 bases; junction bases not matched to a gene: 6. This CDR3 has 14 residues. Germline CDR1 LNHDA, CDR2 SQIVND (reference sequence). CDR3 in DNA: TGTGCCAGTAAGGAGACAGGGGGCATCGGGGAGCTGTTTTTT. Its translation: CASKETGGIGELFF.

The CDR3 DNA follows: TGTGCCAGAAGCACTTTGGATGAGCAGTTCTTC. It yields the protein CARSTLDEQFF. J is TRBJ2-1 and V is TRBV5-3; no reliable D call. TRBV5-3 is reported as an ORF; its role is uncertain. This CDR3 is built from 11 residues. With 4 bases removed from V and 8 bases from J, the gap between germline ends came to 7 bases.

The rearrangement links TRBV7-9 to TRBJ2-2; 10 bases align to TRBD2. The CDR3 extends over 17 amino acids. V was clipped by 6 bases and J by 5 bases; unmatched bases: 12. Germline loops: CDR1 SEHNR, CDR2 FQNEAQ (reference sequence). The CDR3 region has the DNA TGTGCCAGCAGGTTCTCAGCGGGAGGGCCAGTTACCGGGGAGCTGTTTTTT. This gives the protein CASRFSAGGPVTGELFF.